This passage covers 8 T cell receptor beta chains from one sample sequenced in a study of blood T cell repertoires in COVID-19. Only in-frame clones appear in the TCRdb table, and some are missing; sequencing was by immunoSEQ multiplex PCR. This table holds approximately 230,000 clones, more than 70% found once. The sample taken for sequencing was peripheral blood. The receptors were gathered from a woman aged 30 to 39 with COVID-19, enrolled during active disease.

The chain links TRBV4-1 to TRBJ1-4, with D maybe TRBD1 (6 bases). The CDR3 extends over 15 amino acids. Germline CDR1 reads MGHRA; CDR2 reads YSYEKL. The germline V and J ends were trimmed by 2 bases and 3 bases, with 10 bases remaining between them. CDR3: CASSQQGIANEKLFF. In DNA form, the CDR3 reads TGCGCCAGCAGCCAACAGGGGATAGCTAATGAAAAACTGTTTTTT.

The chain is built from TRBV15 and TRBJ1-5; 7 bases agree with TRBD1. This CDR3 contains 12 residues. The germline V gene encodes CDR1 LNHNV and CDR2 YYDKDF (reference sequence). Trimming removed 2 bases from V and 9 bases from J; junction bases left unmatched: 1. CDR3 in DNA: TGTGCCACCAGCAGACAGGGGGGGCCCCAGCATTTT. Protein product: CATSRQGGPQHF.

The chain has TRBV4-2 and TRBJ2-2, with TRBD1 identical over 9 bases. This CDR3 is 17 amino acids long. The trim removed 5 bases at V and 4 bases at J, leaving 11 bases unmatched. Germline-derived CDR1 and CDR2 are LGHNA and YNFKEQ. The CDR3 loop is CASSALDRGGFTGELFF. CDR3 coding DNA: TGTGCCAGCAGCGCCTTGGACAGGGGAGGATTCACCGGGGAGCTGTTTTTT.

The chain employs TRBV6-4 and TRBJ1-2, with TRBD1 identical over 8 bases. Germline assignment: CDR1 MRHNA and CDR2 SNTAGT. J gave up 7 bases and V 4 bases, and 5 bases lay outside the gene matches. The CDR3 has 13 amino acids. The DNA of the CDR3 is TGTGCCAGCAGTGGAGGACAGGGTTTTGGCTACACCTTC. It is translated as CASSGGQGFGYTF.

The chain is built from TRBV9 and TRBJ1-4; D is unresolved. CDR1 is SGDLS and CDR2 is YYNGEE in the germline V gene. The CDR3 sequence is 16 residues long. Deletions cut 3 bases from V and 7 bases from J, with 19 bases between. DNA of the CDR3: TGTGCCAGCAGCGGCGGGTCGGGCGTTTTTAGTGAAAAACTGTTTTTT. Translating gives CASSGGSGVFSEKLFF. Using reference TRBV9 and TRBJ1-4 for the parts outside the CDR3, the full variable domain is DSGVTQTPKHLITATGQRVTLRCSPRSGDLSVYWYQQSLDQGLQFLIQYYNGEERAKGNILERFSAQQFPDLHSELNLSSLELGDSALYFCASSGGSGVFSEKLFFGSGTQLSVL.

The chain uses TRBV19 and TRBJ1-6; D unclear. This CDR3 region has 14 residues. V was shortened by 7 bases and J by 5 bases, with 12 bases between the two germline ends. The germline V gene encodes CDR1 LNHDA and CDR2 SQIVND (reference sequence). CDR3 protein: CASIGNQDNSPLHF. The CDR3 region has the DNA TGTGCCAGTATTGGTAACCAGGATAATTCACCCCTCCACTTT.

The genes are TRBV7-2 and TRBJ2-7; TRBD2 aligns across 7 bases. The CDR3 is 14 amino acids. CDR1 is SGHTA, CDR2 FQGNSA, per germline. V dropped 0 bases and J dropped 9; count of bases not matched to a gene: 8. CDR3 region: CASSLAPGLGRQYV. CDR3 coding DNA: TGTGCCAGCAGCTTAGCGCCCGGACTAGGAAGGCAGTACGTC.

The genes are TRBV18 and TRBJ2-7; D is perhaps TRBD2 (5 bases). The CDR3 consists of 15 residues. CDR1 and CDR2 (germline): KGHSH, LQKENI. The V gene lost 3 bases and the J gene lost 3 bases, with 15 bases spanning the gap. The CDR3 region has the DNA TGTGCCAGCTCACCTTCAAATATAGGACTCTACGAGCAGTACGTC. This gives the protein CASSPSNIGLYEQYV.